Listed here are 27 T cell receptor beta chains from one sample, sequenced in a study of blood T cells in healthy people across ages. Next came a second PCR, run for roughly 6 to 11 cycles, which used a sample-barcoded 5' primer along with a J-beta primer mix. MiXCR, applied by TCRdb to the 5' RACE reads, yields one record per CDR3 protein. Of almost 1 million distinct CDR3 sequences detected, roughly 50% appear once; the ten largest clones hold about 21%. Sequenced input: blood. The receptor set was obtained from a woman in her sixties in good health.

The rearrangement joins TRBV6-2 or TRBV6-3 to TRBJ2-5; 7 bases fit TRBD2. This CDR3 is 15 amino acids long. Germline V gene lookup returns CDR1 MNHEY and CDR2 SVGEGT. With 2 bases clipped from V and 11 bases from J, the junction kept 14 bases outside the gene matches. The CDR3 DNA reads TGTGCCAGCAGTTACGGGAGGGCCGGTTCTGGTGAGCAGTACTTC. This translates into CASSYGRAGSGEQYF.

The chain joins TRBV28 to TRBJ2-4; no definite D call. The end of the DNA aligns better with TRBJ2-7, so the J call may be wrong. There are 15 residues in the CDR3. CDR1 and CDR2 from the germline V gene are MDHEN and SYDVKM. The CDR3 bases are TGTGCCAGCAGCTCAGGACGGTATGGCTCCTACGAGCAGTACTTC. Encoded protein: CASSSGRYGSYEQYF.

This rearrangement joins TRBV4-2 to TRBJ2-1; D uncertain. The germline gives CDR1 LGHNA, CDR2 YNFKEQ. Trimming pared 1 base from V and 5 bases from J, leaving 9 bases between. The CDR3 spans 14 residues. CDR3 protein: CASSQVDSNNEQFF. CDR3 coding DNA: TGTGCCAGCAGCCAAGTCGATTCAAACAATGAGCAGTTCTTC.

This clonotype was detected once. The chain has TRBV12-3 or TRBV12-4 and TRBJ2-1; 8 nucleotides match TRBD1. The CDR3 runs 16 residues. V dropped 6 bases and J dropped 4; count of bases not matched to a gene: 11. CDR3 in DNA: TGTGCCAGCAGACCTCTGACAGGGGACCTATACAATGAGCAGTTCTTC. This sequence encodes CASRPLTGDLYNEQFF.

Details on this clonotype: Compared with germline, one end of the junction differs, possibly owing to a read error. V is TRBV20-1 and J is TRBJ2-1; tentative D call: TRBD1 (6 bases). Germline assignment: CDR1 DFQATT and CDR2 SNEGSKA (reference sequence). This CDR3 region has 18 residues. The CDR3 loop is CSARGGEDPRGSCNEQFF. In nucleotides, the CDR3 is TGCAGTGCTAGAGGAGGTGAGGACCCCAGGGGCTCCTGCAATGAGCAGTTCTTC.

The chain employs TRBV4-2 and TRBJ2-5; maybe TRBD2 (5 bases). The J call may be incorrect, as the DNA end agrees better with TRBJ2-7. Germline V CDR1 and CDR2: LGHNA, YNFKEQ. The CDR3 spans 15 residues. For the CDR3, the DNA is TGTGCCAGCAGCCAATATGAGGCGGAGGTCAACGAGCAGTACTTC. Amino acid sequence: CASSQYEAEVNEQYF.

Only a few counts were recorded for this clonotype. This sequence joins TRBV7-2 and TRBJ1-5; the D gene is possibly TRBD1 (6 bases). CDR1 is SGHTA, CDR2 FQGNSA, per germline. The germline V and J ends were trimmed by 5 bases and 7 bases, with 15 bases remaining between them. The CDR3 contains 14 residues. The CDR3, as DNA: TGTGCCAGCAGCCCGAGGACAGCAAACCAGCCCCAGCATTTT. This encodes CASSPRTANQPQHF.

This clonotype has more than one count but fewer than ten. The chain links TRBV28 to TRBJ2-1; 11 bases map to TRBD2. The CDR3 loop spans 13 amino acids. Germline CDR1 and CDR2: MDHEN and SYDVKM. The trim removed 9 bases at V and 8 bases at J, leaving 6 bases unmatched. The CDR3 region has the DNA TGTGCCAGTACTAGCGGGAGCCTCTATGAGCAGTTCTTC. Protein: CASTSGSLYEQFF.

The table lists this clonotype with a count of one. The DNA for the CDR3 is TGTGCCAGCAGCGTAGTCCCGCCGGGGGCGGCTGGGGCCAACGTCCTGACTTTC. This encodes CASSVVPPGAAGANVLTF. This chain links TRBV9 with TRBJ2-6; either TRBD1 or TRBD2 may supply D (6 bases each). Between the trimmed V and J ends, which lost 0 bases and 2 bases, there was a span of 15 bases. Germline CDR1 and CDR2: SGDLS and YYNGEE. This CDR3 is 18 amino acids long.

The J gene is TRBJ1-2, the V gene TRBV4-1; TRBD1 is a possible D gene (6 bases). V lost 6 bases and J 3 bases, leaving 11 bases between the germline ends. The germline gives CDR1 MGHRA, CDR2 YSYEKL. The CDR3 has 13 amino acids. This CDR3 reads CASSWDTHYGYTF. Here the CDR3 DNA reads TGCGCCAGCAGTTGGGACACTCACTATGGCTACACCTTC.

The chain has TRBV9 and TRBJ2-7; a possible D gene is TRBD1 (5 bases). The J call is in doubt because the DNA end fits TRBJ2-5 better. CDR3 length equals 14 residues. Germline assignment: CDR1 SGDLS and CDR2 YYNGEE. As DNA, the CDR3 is TGTGCCAGCAGCGTAGGGGCAGGGATAGAGACCCAGTACTTC. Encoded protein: CASSVGAGIETQYF.

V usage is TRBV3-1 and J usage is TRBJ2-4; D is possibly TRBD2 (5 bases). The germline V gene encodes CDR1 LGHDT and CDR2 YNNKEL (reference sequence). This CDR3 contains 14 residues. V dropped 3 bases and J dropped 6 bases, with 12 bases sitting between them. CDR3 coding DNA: TGTGCCAGCAGCCAGGGTGGTGAGGGAAACATTCAGTACTTC. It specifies CASSQGGEGNIQYF.

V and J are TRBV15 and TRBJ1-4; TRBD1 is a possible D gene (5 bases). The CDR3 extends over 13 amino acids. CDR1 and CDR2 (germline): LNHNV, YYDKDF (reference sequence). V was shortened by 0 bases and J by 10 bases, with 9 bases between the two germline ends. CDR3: CATSRDRDVKLFF. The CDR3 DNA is TGTGCCACCAGCAGAGATCGGGACGTAAAACTGTTTTTT. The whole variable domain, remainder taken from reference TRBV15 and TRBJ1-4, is DAMVIQNPRYQVTQFGKPVTLSCSQTLNHNVMYWYQQKSSQAPKLLFHYYDKDFNNEADTPDNFQSRRPNTSFCFLDIRSPGLGDTAMYLCATSRDRDVKLFFGSGTQLSVL.

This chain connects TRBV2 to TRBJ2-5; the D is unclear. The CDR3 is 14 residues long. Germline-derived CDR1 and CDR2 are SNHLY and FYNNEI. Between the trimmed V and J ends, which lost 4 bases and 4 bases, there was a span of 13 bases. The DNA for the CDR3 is TGTGCCAGCAGTGTTCTTGTCGGTATAGAGACCCAGTACTTC. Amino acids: CASSVLVGIETQYF.

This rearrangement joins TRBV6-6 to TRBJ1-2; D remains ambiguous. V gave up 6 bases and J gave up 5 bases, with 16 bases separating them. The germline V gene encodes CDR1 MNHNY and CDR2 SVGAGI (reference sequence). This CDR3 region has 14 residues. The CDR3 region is CASSLTGGLYGYTF. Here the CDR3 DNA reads TGTGCCAGCAGCCTCACGGGAGGGCTATATGGCTACACCTTC.

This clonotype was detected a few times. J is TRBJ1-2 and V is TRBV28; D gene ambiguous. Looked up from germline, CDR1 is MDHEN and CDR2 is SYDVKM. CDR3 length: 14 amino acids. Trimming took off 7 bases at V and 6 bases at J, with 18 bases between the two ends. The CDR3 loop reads CASIGLGRPNGYTF. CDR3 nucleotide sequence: TGTGCCAGCATTGGGCTAGGCCGCCCCAATGGCTACACCTTC.

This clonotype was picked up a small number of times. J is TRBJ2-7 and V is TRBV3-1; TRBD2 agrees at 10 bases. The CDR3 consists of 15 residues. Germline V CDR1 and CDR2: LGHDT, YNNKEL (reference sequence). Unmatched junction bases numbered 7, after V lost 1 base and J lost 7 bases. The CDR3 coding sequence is TGTGCCAGCAGCCAAGGAGCGGGAGGGCTCCGGGAGCAGTACTTC. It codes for CASSQGAGGLREQYF.

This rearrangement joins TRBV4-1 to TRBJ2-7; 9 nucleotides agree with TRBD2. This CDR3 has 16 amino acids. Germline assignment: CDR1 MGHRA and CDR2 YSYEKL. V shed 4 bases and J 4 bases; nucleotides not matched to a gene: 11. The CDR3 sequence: CASSPDRLADIYEQYF. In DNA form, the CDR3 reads TGCGCCAGCAGCCCCGACCGACTAGCGGATATATACGAGCAGTACTTC.

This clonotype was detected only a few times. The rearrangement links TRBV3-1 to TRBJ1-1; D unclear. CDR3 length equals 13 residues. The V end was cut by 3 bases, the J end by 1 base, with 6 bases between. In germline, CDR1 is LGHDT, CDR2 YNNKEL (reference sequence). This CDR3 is CASSQTPNTEAFF. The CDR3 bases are TGTGCCAGCAGCCAGACGCCGAACACTGAAGCTTTCTTT.

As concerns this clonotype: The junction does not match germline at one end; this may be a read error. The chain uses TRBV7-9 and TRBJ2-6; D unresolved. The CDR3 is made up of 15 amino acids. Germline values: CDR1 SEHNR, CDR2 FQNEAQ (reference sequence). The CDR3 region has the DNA TGTGCCAGCAGTCCCGTACGAACTGGTGCCAACGTCCTGACTTTC. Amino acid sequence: CASSPVRTGANVLTF.

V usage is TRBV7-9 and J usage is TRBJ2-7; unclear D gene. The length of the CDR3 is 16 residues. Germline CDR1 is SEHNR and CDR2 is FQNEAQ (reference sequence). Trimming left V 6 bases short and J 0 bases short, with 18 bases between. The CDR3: CASRQYLSSSSYEQYF. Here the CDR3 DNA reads TGTGCCAGCAGGCAGTATCTCTCTTCCAGCTCCTACGAGCAGTACTTC.

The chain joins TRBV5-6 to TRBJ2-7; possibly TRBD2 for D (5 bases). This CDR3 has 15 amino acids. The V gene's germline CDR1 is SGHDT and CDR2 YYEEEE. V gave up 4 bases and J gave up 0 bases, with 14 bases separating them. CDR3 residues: CASSPAGHLSYEQYF. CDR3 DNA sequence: TGTGCCAGCAGCCCTGCGGGTCATCTCTCCTACGAGCAGTACTTC. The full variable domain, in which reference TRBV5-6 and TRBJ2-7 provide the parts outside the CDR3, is DAGVTQSPTHLIKTRGQQVTLRCSPKSGHDTVSWYQQALGQGPQFIFQYYEEEERQRGNFPDRFSGHQFPNYSSELNVNALLLGDSALYLCASSPAGHLSYEQYFGPGTRLTVT.

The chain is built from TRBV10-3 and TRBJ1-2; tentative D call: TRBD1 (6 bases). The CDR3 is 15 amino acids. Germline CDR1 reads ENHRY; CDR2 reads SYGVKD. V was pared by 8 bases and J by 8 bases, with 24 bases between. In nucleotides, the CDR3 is TGTGCCATCGGTGTCTCGTACAGGGACTCGGGAGGCTACACCTTC. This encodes CAIGVSYRDSGGYTF.

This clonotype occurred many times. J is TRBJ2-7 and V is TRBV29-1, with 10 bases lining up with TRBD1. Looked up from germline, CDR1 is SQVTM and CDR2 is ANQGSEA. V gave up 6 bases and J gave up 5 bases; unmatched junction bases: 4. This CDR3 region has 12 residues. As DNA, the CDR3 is TGCAGCGTGGGACAGGGGCCCAACGAGCAGTACTTC. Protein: CSVGQGPNEQYF.

CDR3 sequence (DNA): TGTGCCAGCAGCTCCCGGGGGCAGGGTCAGCCCCAGCATTTT. Residues: CASSSRGQGQPQHF. The chain carries TRBV7-2 and TRBJ1-5; a possible D gene is TRBD1 (6 bases). The CDR3 extends over 14 amino acids. V shed 4 bases and J shed 6 bases, with 13 bases lying between them. Per germline, CDR1 SGHTA and CDR2 FQGNSA.

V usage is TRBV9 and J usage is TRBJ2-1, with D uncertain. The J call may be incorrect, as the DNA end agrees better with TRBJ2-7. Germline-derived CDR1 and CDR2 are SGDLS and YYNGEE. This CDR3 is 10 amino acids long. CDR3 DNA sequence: TGTGCCAGCAGCGCGAATGAGCAGTACTTC. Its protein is CASSANEQYF.

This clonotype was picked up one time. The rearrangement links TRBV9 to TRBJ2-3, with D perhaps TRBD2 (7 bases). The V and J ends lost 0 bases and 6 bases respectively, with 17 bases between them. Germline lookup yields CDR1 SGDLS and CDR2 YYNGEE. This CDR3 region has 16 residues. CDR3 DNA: TGTGCCAGCAGCGTAGGAGGGGGGAGGGGGACGGATACGCAGTATTTT. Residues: CASSVGGGRGTDTQYF. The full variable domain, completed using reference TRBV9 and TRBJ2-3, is DSGVTQTPKHLITATGQRVTLRCSPRSGDLSVYWYQQSLDQGLQFLIQYYNGEERAKGNILERFSAQQFPDLHSELNLSSLELGDSALYFCASSVGGGRGTDTQYFGPGTRLTVL.